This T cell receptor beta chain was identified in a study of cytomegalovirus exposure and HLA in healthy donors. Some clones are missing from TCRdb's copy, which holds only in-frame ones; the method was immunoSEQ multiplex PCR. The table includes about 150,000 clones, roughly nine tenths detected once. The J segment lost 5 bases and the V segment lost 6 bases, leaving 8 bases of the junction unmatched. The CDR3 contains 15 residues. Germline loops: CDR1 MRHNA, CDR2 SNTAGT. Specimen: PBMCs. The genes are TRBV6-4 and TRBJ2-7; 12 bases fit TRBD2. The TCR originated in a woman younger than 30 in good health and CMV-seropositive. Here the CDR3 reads CASRIGLAGPNEQYF. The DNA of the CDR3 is TGTGCCAGCAGAATAGGACTAGCGGGACCCAACGAGCAGTACTTC.